A single sample is the source of the 13 T cell receptor beta chains below, sequenced in a study of T cell responses to AZD1222 COVID-19 vaccine. This table comes from immunoSEQ multiplex PCR, and its TCRdb copy is limited to in-frame clones, with some not included. The sample shows 95,000 to 120,000 clones, roughly 88% of them seen only once. The source was peripheral blood, collected 28 days after the second AZD1222 dose. All receptors come from an adult who received the AZD1222 COVID-19 vaccine.

This chain uses TRBV7-8 with TRBJ2-3; D is unresolved. The V end was cut by 5 bases, the J end by 6 bases, with 9 bases between. This CDR3 contains 12 residues. Per the germline V gene, CDR1 is SGHVS and CDR2 is FQNEAQ. CDR3 sequence reads: CASSLLRDTQYF. The CDR3 region has the DNA TGTGCCAGCAGCCTACTAAGGGATACGCAGTATTTT.

The CDR3 loop is CASSPISGSNTGELFF. The CDR3 nucleotides read TGTGCCAGCAGCCCCATATCGGGTTCAAACACCGGGGAGCTGTTTTTT. V and J are TRBV7-9 and TRBJ2-2; D gene uncertain. Germline CDR1 is SEHNR and CDR2 is FQNEAQ (reference sequence). With 5 bases removed from V and 2 bases from J, the gap between germline ends came to 15 bases. The CDR3 sequence is 16 residues long.

The chain combines TRBV5-1 with TRBJ2-7; 11 bases are shared with TRBD2. J was trimmed by 4 bases and V by 1 base; bases with no gene match: 22. Germline loops: CDR1 SGHRS, CDR2 YFSETQ. The CDR3 is 21 residues long. The CDR3 is CASSLRSPLAGAMGRGYEQYF. The CDR3 DNA follows: TGCGCCAGCAGCTTGCGCAGCCCACTAGCGGGGGCCATGGGGCGGGGATACGAGCAGTACTTC.

V usage is TRBV7-2 and J usage is TRBJ1-2; a weak D match, TRBD1 (5 bases). The CDR3 runs 15 residues. CDR1 is SGHTA and CDR2 is FQGNSA in the germline V gene. Deletions cut 0 bases from V and 2 bases from J, with 10 bases between. The DNA for the CDR3 is TGTGCCAGCAGCTTAGCCACGACAGCGAACTATGGCTACACCTTC. It translates to CASSLATTANYGYTF.

In this sample, this clone turned up once. The rearrangement uses TRBV19 and TRBJ2-2, with D possibly matching TRBD2 (6 bases). Looked up from germline, CDR1 is LNHDA and CDR2 is SQIVND (reference sequence). Trimming cost V 3 bases and J 0 bases, with 14 bases left between them. The CDR3 consists of 17 residues. The CDR3: CASSIGGLGSNTGELFF. The CDR3 bases are TGTGCCAGTAGTATCGGAGGGTTAGGTTCGAACACCGGGGAGCTGTTTTTT. Looking up the rest from reference TRBV19 and TRBJ2-2 gives the full variable domain: DGGITQSPKYLFRKEGQNVTLSCEQNLNHDAMYWYRQDPGQGLRLIYYSQIVNDFQKGDIAEGYSVSREKKESFPLTVTSAQKNPTAFYLCASSIGGLGSNTGELFFGEGSRLTVL.

The rearrangement uses TRBV28 and TRBJ1-4; D might be TRBD1 (5 bases). V lost 6 bases and J lost 8, with 16 bases in between. There are 14 residues in the CDR3. The V gene's germline CDR1 is MDHEN and CDR2 SYDVKM. CDR3 loop: CASSFGGGREKLFF. The CDR3 DNA sequence: TGTGCCAGCAGCTTCGGGGGGGGAAGGGAAAAACTGTTTTTT.

This chain uses TRBV4-3 with TRBJ1-4; unclear D gene. Trimming cost V 0 bases and J 3 bases, with 8 bases left between them. CDR1 and CDR2 from the germline V gene are LGHNA and YSLEER. The CDR3 extends over 15 amino acids. The DNA of the CDR3 is TGCGCCAGCAGCCAAGATAGTCTCCCTAATGAAAAACTGTTTTTT. This sequence encodes CASSQDSLPNEKLFF.

This clone appeared a few times. This chain links TRBV18 with TRBJ1-6; perhaps TRBD1 as D (5 bases). The germline V gene has CDR1 KGHSH and CDR2 LQKENI. V shed 0 bases and J shed 0 bases, with 12 bases lying between them. This CDR3 is 18 amino acids long. CDR3 bases: TGTGCCAGCTCACCACCGGGGCCAAGGGGCTCCTATAATTCACCCCTCCACTTT. It encodes CASSPPGPRGSYNSPLHF.

This sequence joins TRBV27 and TRBJ2-3; 7 bases are shared with TRBD1. J lost 4 bases, V lost 6 bases, and 10 bases had no gene match. The CDR3 contains 15 residues. Germline-derived CDR1 and CDR2 are MNHEY and SMNVEV (reference sequence). CDR3 nucleotide sequence: TGTGCCAGCAGCAAGCCACAGGGGCTCGCAGATACGCAGTATTTT. This encodes CASSKPQGLADTQYF.

V and J are TRBV28 and TRBJ1-1, with D unresolved. V dropped 2 bases and J dropped 8 bases, with 6 bases sitting between them. The CDR3 length is 11 residues. Germline CDR1 MDHEN, CDR2 SYDVKM. As DNA, the CDR3 is TGTGCCAGCAGTTTAGAGCGGGAAGCTTTCTTT. Its protein is CASSLEREAFF.

The chain joins TRBV2 to TRBJ1-1, with a tentative D call TRBD1 (6 bases). The germline V gene encodes CDR1 SNHLY and CDR2 FYNNEI. The CDR3 is made up of 14 amino acids. The V and J ends lost 10 bases and 1 base respectively, with 16 bases between them. CDR3 nucleotide sequence: TGTGCCACCCAAACAACAGGGAGGAACACTGAAGCTTTCTTT. Protein: CATQTTGRNTEAFF.

This chain joins TRBV6-5 and TRBJ1-1; D is possibly TRBD1 (5 bases). Germline V gives CDR1 MNHEY, CDR2 SVGAGI. V was clipped by 8 bases and J by 4 bases, with 17 bases between them. This CDR3 is built from 14 residues. In DNA form, the CDR3 reads TGTGCCAGCGCACGCTCCAGGGAGGCCACTGAAGCTTTCTTT. It translates to CASARSREATEAFF.

Notes on this clone: The identical CDR3 is also encoded by other nucleotide sequences in the sample. The genes are TRBV4-3 and TRBJ2-5; D could derive from TRBD1 or TRBD2 (6 bases each). With 0 bases removed from V and 1 base from J, the gap between germline ends came to 12 bases. The CDR3 loop spans 16 amino acids. CDR1 is LGHNA and CDR2 is YSLEER in the germline V gene. The CDR3 sequence is CASSQDLQGGQETQYF. The CDR3 coding sequence is TGCGCCAGCAGCCAAGATCTACAGGGAGGCCAAGAGACCCAGTACTTC.